The entry below gives a single T cell receptor beta chain sequence along with its context. Sequenced by immunoSEQ multiplex PCR; TCRdb stores in-frame clones only, minus some. In the table there are 150,000 to 200,000 clones, roughly three quarters of which are singletons. V lost 0 bases and J 2 bases, leaving 6 bases between the germline ends. The CDR3 loop spans 14 amino acids. Looked up from germline, CDR1 is SGDLS and CDR2 is YYNGEE. These data originate in a study of cytomegalovirus exposure and HLA in healthy donors. Sequencing input: PBMCs. V gene TRBV9 combines with J gene TRBJ1-5; D may be TRBD1 (6 bases). The receptor was derived from a woman aged 25-40 years in good health and CMV-seronegative. DNA for the CDR3: TGTGCCAGCAGCGTAGGGGGGCGCAATCAGCCCCAGCATTTT. Amino acid sequence: CASSVGGRNQPQHF.